The 25 T cell receptor beta chains below come from one sample, sequenced in a study of blood T cell repertoires in COVID-19. TCRdb's copy holds only in-frame clones and misses some; the assay was immunoSEQ multiplex PCR. The table has 25,000 to 30,000 clones, over 70% seen once. The sequenced sample consisted of peripheral blood. These receptors were collected from an older woman with acute or convalescent COVID-19.

The CDR3 nucleotides read TGTGCCACCAGTGATGAGACTAGCGGGGGTGGGGAGACCCAGTACTTC. This sequence encodes CATSDETSGGGETQYF. The chain links TRBV24-1 to TRBJ2-5; 12 nucleotides match TRBD2. CDR3 length: 16 amino acids. Germline V CDR1 and CDR2: KGHDR, SFDVKD. Trimming took 3 bases from V and 5 from J; bases not matched to a gene: 6.

The chain combines TRBV4-1 with TRBJ1-3; TRBD1 might be the D (5 bases). The germline V gene encodes CDR1 MGHRA and CDR2 YSYEKL. The V end lost 3 bases, the J end lost 8 bases, and 8 bases lay between the germline ends. The CDR3 covers 12 residues. The CDR3 protein is CASSQSGDTIYF. Written as DNA, the CDR3 is TGCGCCAGCAGCCAGTCGGGGGACACCATATATTTT.

The chain has TRBV7-3 and TRBJ2-3; the match to TRBD2 covers 11 bases. Germline trimming cut 0 bases from V and 5 bases from J; bases unmatched to any gene: 4. CDR3 length equals 16 residues. Looked up from germline, CDR1 is SGHTA and CDR2 is FQGTGA. The CDR3 loop reads CASSLTSGGAGDTQYF. The CDR3 DNA reads as TGTGCCAGCAGCTTAACTAGCGGGGGGGCCGGAGATACGCAGTATTTT.

The V gene is TRBV5-1, the J gene TRBJ2-3, with TRBD1 matching over 9 bases. The CDR3 is 16 amino acids. Germline lookup yields CDR1 SGHRS and CDR2 YFSETQ. Germline trimming cut 3 bases from V and 4 bases from J; bases unmatched to any gene: 9. This CDR3 reads CASSSLQGAVADTQYF. CDR3 nucleotides: TGCGCCAGCAGCTCCTTACAGGGGGCCGTCGCAGATACGCAGTATTTT.

This chain connects TRBV18 to TRBJ1-3, with 7 bases that match TRBD1. The CDR3 has 16 residues. Germline assignment: CDR1 KGHSH and CDR2 LQKENI. The ends lost 5 bases at V and 4 bases at J; junction bases unmatched: 11. CDR3 region: CASSSDRADRGNTIYF. The DNA of the CDR3 is TGTGCCAGCTCATCCGACAGGGCCGATAGAGGAAACACCATATATTTT.

The chain uses TRBV7-9 and TRBJ2-3, with 9 nucleotides matching TRBD2. With V trimmed by 5 bases and J by 5 bases, 8 bases remained unmatched. The CDR3 runs 15 residues. Germline values: CDR1 SEHNR, CDR2 FQNEAQ (reference sequence). The DNA for the CDR3 is TGTGCCAGCAGCCTTAGCGGGGGAGGACAAGATACGCAGTATTTT. Protein product: CASSLSGGGQDTQYF. Combining the CDR3 with reference TRBV7-9 and TRBJ2-3 gives the whole variable domain DTGVSQNPRHKITKRGQNVTFRCDPISEHNRLYWYRQTLGQGPEFLTYFQNEAQLEKSRLLSDRFSAERPKGSFSTLEIQRTEQGDSAMYLCASSLSGGGQDTQYFGPGTRLTVL.

This chain uses TRBV7-3 with TRBJ1-3, with 9 bases that match TRBD1. V shed 5 bases and J 8 bases; nucleotides not matched to a gene: 13. The CDR3 sequence is 16 residues long. CDR1 and CDR2 from the germline V gene are SGHTA and FQGTGA. As DNA, the CDR3 is TGTGCCAGCAGCCATCCGCCCGGACAGGGGCTTCACACCATATATTTT. Protein: CASSHPPGQGLHTIYF. The complete variable domain, with remaining parts taken from reference TRBV7-3 and TRBJ1-3, reads GAGVSQTPSNKVTEKGKYVELRCDPISGHTALYWYRQSLGQGPEFLIYFQGTGAADDSGLPNDRFFAVRPEGSVSTLKIQRTERGDSAVYLCASSHPPGQGLHTIYFGEGSWLTVV.

The chain employs TRBV2 and TRBJ1-2; 9 bases align to TRBD1. J lost 2 bases, V lost 7 bases, and 5 bases had no gene match. Per germline, CDR1 SNHLY and CDR2 FYNNEI. The CDR3 totals 14 residues. Here the CDR3 DNA reads TGTGCCAGCACCCGGACAGGGGCGAACTATGGCTACACCTTC. This codes for CASTRTGANYGYTF.

The chain recombines TRBV29-1 with TRBJ1-1; TRBD1 agrees at 7 bases. V lost 1 base to trimming and J lost 7 bases; unmatched junction nucleotides: 12. CDR1 and CDR2 from the germline V gene are SQVTM and ANQGSEA. The CDR3 is 15 amino acids. The CDR3 DNA is TGCAGCGTTGAAGCCCCAGGGACAGTTTTTGATGAAGCTTTCTTT. Protein sequence: CSVEAPGTVFDEAFF.

The chain uses TRBV7-3 and TRBJ1-1, with unresolved D. Germline CDR1 is SGHTA and CDR2 is FQGTGA. The CDR3 totals 14 residues. The V end was cut by 0 bases, the J end by 0 bases, with 5 bases between. As DNA, the CDR3 is TGTGCCAGCAGCTTAACAGCGATGAACACTGAAGCTTTCTTT. Its protein product is CASSLTAMNTEAFF.

This chain links TRBV29-1 with TRBJ1-5; D might be TRBD1 (6 bases). This CDR3 is built from 14 residues. Germline V gene lookup returns CDR1 SQVTM and CDR2 ANQGSEA. Trimming left V 6 bases short and J 0 bases short, with 12 bases between. CDR3: CSVGAGDSNQPQHF. CDR3 in DNA: TGCAGCGTCGGGGCAGGGGATAGCAATCAGCCCCAGCATTTT.

The chain employs TRBV7-3 and TRBJ2-3, with 11 bases that match TRBD2. The CDR3 totals 16 residues. Germline CDR1 SGHTA, CDR2 FQGTGA. Germline trimming cut 6 bases from V and 3 bases from J; bases unmatched to any gene: 8. CDR3 in amino acids: CASRKPGLAETDTQYF. In DNA, the CDR3 is TGTGCCAGCAGAAAACCGGGACTAGCGGAGACAGATACGCAGTATTTT.

The V call is TRBV7-8, the J call TRBJ2-3; 11 nucleotides align to TRBD2. The CDR3 is 18 residues long. Per germline, CDR1 SGHVS and CDR2 FQNEAQ. V was pared by 4 bases and J by 1 base, with 10 bases of the junction left unmatched. The CDR3, as DNA: TGTGCCAGCAGCTCACCTAGCGGGGGGAGTCTACGCACAGATACGCAGTATTTT. Amino acids: CASSSPSGGSLRTDTQYF.

J is TRBJ1-2 and V is TRBV30; D ambiguous. V lost 3 bases, J lost 0 bases, and 8 bases lay in between. Germline assignment: CDR1 GTSNPN and CDR2 SVGIG (reference sequence). This CDR3 region has 13 residues. The CDR3 loop reads CAWSLGSNYGYTF. CDR3 nucleotide sequence: TGTGCCTGGAGCCTCGGGTCTAACTATGGCTACACCTTC.

V is TRBV18 and J is TRBJ1-6; D not certain. The germline CDR1 and CDR2 sequences are KGHSH and LQKENI. CDR3 size: 13 residues. Trimming removed 3 bases from V and 5 bases from J, with 5 bases in between. In nucleotides, the CDR3 is TGTGCCAGCTCACCTGACAATAATTCACCCCTCCACTTT. This gives the protein CASSPDNNSPLHF.

V gene TRBV5-1 combines with J gene TRBJ2-2, with 10 positions matching TRBD1. Unmatched junction bases numbered 6, after V lost 0 bases and J lost 7 bases. Germline-derived CDR1 and CDR2 are SGHRS and YFSETQ. The CDR3 contains 16 residues. This CDR3 reads CASSLGDRGKYGELFF. In DNA, the CDR3 is TGCGCCAGCAGCTTGGGGGACAGGGGAAAGTACGGGGAGCTGTTTTTT.

The chain couples TRBV7-2 to TRBJ1-1; D possibly corresponds to TRBD1 (5 bases). CDR1 SGHTA and CDR2 FQGNSA come from the germline V gene. CDR3 length equals 14 residues. Between the trimmed V and J ends, which lost 3 bases and 1 base, there was a span of 9 bases. CDR3 loop: CASSLRQTNTEAFF. CDR3 in DNA: TGTGCCAGCAGCTTGCGACAGACGAACACTGAAGCTTTCTTT. Using reference TRBV7-2 and TRBJ1-1 for the parts outside the CDR3, the full variable domain is GAGVSQSPSNKVTEKGKDVELRCDPISGHTALYWYRQSLGQGLEFLIYFQGNSAPDKSGLPSDRFSAERTGGSVSTLTIQRTQQEDSAVYLCASSLRQTNTEAFFGQGTRLTVV.

The CDR3 protein is CASSPSRGGYTF. As DNA, the CDR3 is TGTGCCAGCAGCCCTTCCAGGGGCGGCTACACCTTC. The V call is TRBV3-1 (or the pseudogene TRBV3-2), the J call TRBJ1-2, with a tentative D call TRBD1 (6 bases). The V end lost 4 bases, the J end lost 8 bases, and 11 bases lay between the germline ends. The CDR3 spans 12 residues. Germline V CDR1 and CDR2: LGHDT, YNNKEL (reference sequence).

This CDR3 reads CASSPTSLNEQFF. The CDR3 DNA reads TGTGCCAGCTCACCTACTAGCTTGAATGAGCAGTTCTTC. The chain carries TRBV18 and TRBJ2-1; possibly TRBD2 for D (6 bases). V lost 3 bases and J lost 7, with 10 bases in between. This CDR3 comprises 13 residues. The germline V gene encodes CDR1 KGHSH and CDR2 LQKENI.

The chain employs TRBV10-2 and TRBJ2-1; weak D call: TRBD2 (5 bases). CDR3 length equals 15 residues. CDR1 and CDR2 from the germline V gene are WSHSY and SAAADI. The germline V and J ends were trimmed by 6 bases and 1 base, with 13 bases remaining between them. CDR3 coding DNA: TGCGCCAGCAGCCCCGCGGCGGGTTCCTACAATGAGCAGTTCTTC. Its protein product is CASSPAAGSYNEQFF.

This sequence joins TRBV7-8 and TRBJ1-1; unclear D gene. The CDR3 spans 13 residues. Germline-derived CDR1 and CDR2 are SGHVS and FQNEAQ. The V end was cut by 6 bases, the J end by 5 bases, with 13 bases between. The CDR3 here is CASSGRAWTEAFF. The CDR3 DNA is TGTGCCAGCAGTGGGCGGGCCTGGACTGAAGCTTTCTTT. Full variable domain (remainder filled in from reference TRBV7-8 and TRBJ1-1): GAGVSQSPRYKVAKRGQDVALRCDPISGHVSLFWYQQALGQGPEFLTYFQNEAQLDKSGLPSDRFFAERPEGSVSTLKIQRTQQEDSAVYLCASSGRAWTEAFFGQGTRLTVV.

The rearrangement links TRBV29-1 to TRBJ1-1, with 7 bases matching TRBD1. Germline CDR1 SQVTM, CDR2 ANQGSEA. The CDR3 has 15 residues. Trimming removed 3 bases from V and 5 bases from J; junction bases left unmatched: 12. CDR3 sequence reads: CSVDRGLTGITEAFF. CDR3 DNA sequence: TGCAGCGTTGACAGGGGGTTGACAGGGATTACTGAAGCTTTCTTT. The full variable domain, rest sourced from reference TRBV29-1 and TRBJ1-1, is SAVISQKPSRDICQRGTSLTIQCQVDSQVTMMFWYRQQPGQSLTLIATANQGSEATYESGFVIDKFPISRPNLTFSTLTVSNMSPEDSSIYLCSVDRGLTGITEAFFGQGTRLTVV.

The rearrangement links TRBV6-5 to TRBJ1-3; 7 nucleotides agree with TRBD1. J was trimmed by 0 bases and V by 2 bases; bases with no gene match: 1. This CDR3 has 15 amino acids. Per germline, CDR1 MNHEY and CDR2 SVGAGI. The CDR3: CASSYDRASGNTIYF. The CDR3 coding sequence is TGTGCCAGCAGTTACGACAGGGCCTCTGGAAACACCATATATTTT.

This clone has just one count. The rearrangement uses TRBV6-5 and TRBJ2-1; a possible D gene is TRBD1 (5 bases). CDR1 and CDR2 (germline): MNHEY, SVGAGI. This CDR3 contains 14 residues. The V end lost 4 bases, the J end lost 4 bases, and 11 bases lay between the germline ends. The CDR3 loop is CASSSRQPYNEQFF. CDR3 nucleotide sequence: TGTGCCAGCAGTTCGAGACAGCCTTACAATGAGCAGTTCTTC.

This clone has just a few counts. The rearrangement uses TRBV10-1 and TRBJ2-3; 10 bases line up with TRBD2. The germline CDR1 and CDR2 sequences are WNHNN and SYGVQD (reference sequence). Trimming removed 4 bases from V and 2 bases from J; junction bases left unmatched: 6. The CDR3 runs 16 residues. The CDR3 DNA reads as TGCGCCAGCAGTGCTGGTAGCGGGGGGCCCACAGATACGCAGTATTTT. It codes for CASSAGSGGPTDTQYF.